This TCR beta chain was sequenced in a study of blood T cells in healthy people across ages. This clonotype was seen more than once but under ten times. A sample-barcoded 5' primer and a J-beta primer mix were used in a second PCR of roughly 7 to 11 cycles. Via MiXCR, TCRdb re-called the 5' RACE reads, giving one row per CDR3 protein. The profile shows 750,000 to 950,000 distinct CDR3 sequences, 25% to 35% of them singletons. The same specimen was also included in a second study, on T cells of mothers and their children.

The receptor comes from a woman aged 40 to 49 in good health. Sequencing was performed on blood.

CDR3 DNA sequence: TGTGCCAGCAGTGAACAGGGCTTAAGGTCCTACGAGCAGTACTTC. Amino acids: CASSEQGLRSYEQYF. This chain links TRBV27 with TRBJ2-7, with a weak D call TRBD1 (6 bases). The CDR3 loop spans 15 amino acids. Trimming shortened V by 5 bases and J by 1 base, and 15 bases separated the two germline ends. Germline CDR1 and CDR2: MNHEY and SMNVEV (reference sequence).